The 3 T cell receptor beta chains in this list originate from one sample, sequenced in a study of CD8 T cells in ankylosing spondylitis (dated 2017 in TCRdb). The protocol used for the library was 5' RACE. Sequencing took place on an Illumina HiSeq 2500. TCRdb reworked the public reads: Q25 trimming with fastp, MiXCR clone assembly, productive beta chains retained. Every entry covers one CDR3 protein and lists the most common genes and DNA from its rows. The sample records around 150,000 distinct CDR3 sequences, 40% to 50% of which are singletons. The ten largest clones represent around 15% of the sample. The sequenced sample consisted of synovial fluid, either unsorted or a sorted T cell fraction (not recorded which). These receptors all stem from a male donor with ankylosing spondylitis.

The chain joins TRBV3-1 to TRBJ2-5; D assignment may be TRBD1 or TRBD2 (5 bases each). Trimming left V 1 base short and J 4 bases short, with 13 bases between. CDR1 is LGHDT and CDR2 is YNNKEL in the germline V gene (reference sequence). CDR3 size: 15 residues. This CDR3 reads CASSQVGVTGETQYF. The CDR3 DNA is TGTGCCAGCAGCCAAGTGGGGGTCACTGGAGAGACCCAGTACTTC.

Ten or more counts support this clonotype. This chain joins TRBV4-1 and TRBJ1-1; no clear D. V was shortened by 0 bases and J by 2 bases, with 10 bases between the two germline ends. CDR1 is MGHRA, CDR2 YSYEKL, per germline. The CDR3 totals 15 residues. CDR3 region: CASSQDERVNTEAFF. In DNA form, the CDR3 reads TGCGCCAGCAGCCAAGATGAGAGGGTAAACACTGAAGCTTTCTTT.

The chain uses TRBV7-6 and TRBJ2-1; D is uncertain. The germline V gene has CDR1 SGHVS and CDR2 FNYEAQ. The CDR3 contains 15 residues. Trimming removed 2 bases from V and 4 bases from J, with 12 bases in between. CDR3 residues: CASSLWVAPYNEQFF. CDR3 coding DNA: TGTGCCAGCAGCTTATGGGTAGCACCTTACAATGAGCAGTTCTTC.